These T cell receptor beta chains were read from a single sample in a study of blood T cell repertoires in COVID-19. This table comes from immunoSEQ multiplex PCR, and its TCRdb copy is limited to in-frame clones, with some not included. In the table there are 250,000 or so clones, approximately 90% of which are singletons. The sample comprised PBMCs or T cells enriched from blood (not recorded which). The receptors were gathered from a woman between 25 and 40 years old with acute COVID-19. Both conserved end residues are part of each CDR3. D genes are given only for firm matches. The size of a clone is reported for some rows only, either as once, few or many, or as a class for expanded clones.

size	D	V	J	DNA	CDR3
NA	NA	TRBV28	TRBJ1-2	TGTGCCAGCAGTTTCCCAGGTACCTATGGCTACACCTTC	CASSFPGTYGYTF
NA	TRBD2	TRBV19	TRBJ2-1	TGTGCCAGTACCCCTCGGGGAGCGGGAGGCTACGCTGAGCAGTTCTTC	CASTPRGAGGYAEQFF
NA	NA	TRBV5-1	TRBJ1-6	TGCGCCAGCAGCGCCACGACAGGCTATAATTCACCCCTCCACTTT	CASSATTGYNSPLHF
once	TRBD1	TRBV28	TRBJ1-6	TGTGCCAGCAGTCCGCGGACAGGGGCAAACTCACCCCTCCACTTT	CASSPRTGANSPLHF
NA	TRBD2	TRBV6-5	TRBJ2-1	TGTGCCAGCAGTTACGACGCTAGCGGAGCCCTCAATGAGCAGTTCTTC	CASSYDASGALNEQFF
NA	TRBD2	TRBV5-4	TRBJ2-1	TGTGCCAGCAGCCCTAGACTAGCGGCCATATCCTACAATGAGCAGTTCTTC	CASSPRLAAISYNEQFF
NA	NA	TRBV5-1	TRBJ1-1	TGCGCCAGCAGCTTGGAGGAATCAGGGAGGCCTGAAGCTTTCTTT	CASSLEESGRPEAFF
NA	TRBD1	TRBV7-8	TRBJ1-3	TGTGCCAGCAGCTTAGGGGGGAAGGGGGCGGGTGGAAACACCATATATTTT	CASSLGGKGAGGNTIYF
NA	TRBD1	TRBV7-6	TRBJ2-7	TGTGCCAGCAGCCCAGGGACAGGGGATTACGAGCAGTACTTC	CASSPGTGDYEQYF
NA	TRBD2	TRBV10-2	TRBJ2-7	TGCGCCAGCAGGCCCGGGACTAGCGCCGAGCAGTACTTC	CASRPGTSAEQYF
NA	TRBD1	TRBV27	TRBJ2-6	TGTGCCAGCACCCCTCGGACAGGAATCTCTGGGGCCAACGTCCTGACTTTC	CASTPRTGISGANVLTF